This passage covers 4 T cell receptor beta chains from one sample sequenced in a study of T cells after yellow fever vaccination. TCRdb re-called the 5' RACE reads with MiXCR, one entry per CDR3 protein. The sample records a few hundred thousand distinct CDR3 sequences, approximately 8% being singletons. The sequencing here drew on PBMCs, taken about 49 days after the first yellow fever vaccination. The receptors derive from a man between 18 and 29 years old who received the YFV17D yellow fever vaccine.

This clonotype was counted only a few times. CDR3 residues: CASSLGAGGEQYF. The CDR3 nucleotides read TGTGCCAGCAGCTTGGGGGCAGGTGGCGAGCAGTACTTC. This chain uses TRBV5-4 with TRBJ2-7; D gene uncertain. The germline V gene has CDR1 SGHNT and CDR2 YYREEE (reference sequence). With 0 bases removed from V and 6 bases from J, the gap between germline ends came to 10 bases. The CDR3 is 13 residues long.

The table lists this clonotype with many counts. The V call is TRBV2, the J call TRBJ2-7; 8 positions match TRBD1. CDR1 SNHLY and CDR2 FYNNEI come from the germline V gene. This CDR3 region has 12 residues. The CDR3 DNA reads as TGTGCCAGCAGTGAAAGCCCCGACAGGGGAAGGGTC. The encoded protein is CASSESPDRGRV.

This clonotype was observed a handful of times. The genes are TRBV6-1 and TRBJ2-3, with a tentative D call TRBD1 (6 bases). Germline CDR1 MNHNS, CDR2 SASEGT. The CDR3 sequence is 14 residues long. Trimming removed 9 bases at V and 2 bases at J, with 15 bases between. The CDR3 protein is CASGPGQTTDTQYF. In DNA, the CDR3 is TGTGCCAGTGGACCGGGACAAACCACAGATACGCAGTATTTT.

Many counts were recorded for this clonotype. The chain links TRBV29-1 to TRBJ1-5, with D unclear. Per the germline V gene, CDR1 is SQVTM and CDR2 is ANQGSEA. The CDR3 consists of 16 residues. CDR3 in amino acids: CTPPPSTRWGNQPQHF. In DNA form, the CDR3 reads TGCACCCCCCCCCCTTCCACCCGATGGGGCAATCAGCCCCAGCATTTT. The whole variable domain, remainder taken from reference TRBV29-1 and TRBJ1-5, is SAVISQKPSRDICQRGTSLTIQCQVDSQVTMMFWYRQQPGQSLTLIATANQGSEATYESGFVIDKFPISRPNLTFSTLTVSNMSPEDSSIYLCTPPPSTRWGNQPQHFGDGTRLSIL.